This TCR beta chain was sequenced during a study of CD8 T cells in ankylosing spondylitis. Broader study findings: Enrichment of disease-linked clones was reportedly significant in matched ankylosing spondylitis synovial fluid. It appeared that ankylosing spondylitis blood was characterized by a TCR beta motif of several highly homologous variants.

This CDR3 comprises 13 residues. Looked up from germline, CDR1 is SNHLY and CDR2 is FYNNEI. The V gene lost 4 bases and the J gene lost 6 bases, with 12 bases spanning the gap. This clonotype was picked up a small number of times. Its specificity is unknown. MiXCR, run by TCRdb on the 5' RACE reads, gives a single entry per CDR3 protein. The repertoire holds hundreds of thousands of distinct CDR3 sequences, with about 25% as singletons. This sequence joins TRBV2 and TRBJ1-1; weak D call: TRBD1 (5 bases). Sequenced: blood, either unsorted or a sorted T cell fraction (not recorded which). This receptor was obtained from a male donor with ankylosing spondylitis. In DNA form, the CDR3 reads TGTGCCAGCAGTGGCGCAGGGCCGGCTGAAGCTTTCTTT. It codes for CASSGAGPAEAFF.